These 21 T cell receptor beta chains were all obtained from the same sample, sequenced in a study of blood T cell repertoires in COVID-19. Produced via immunoSEQ multiplex PCR; TCRdb's table is partial and in-frame only. The table lists more than 140,000 clones, more than 70% of them singletons. Input material: peripheral blood. Receptors originate from a woman aged 55-75 years with acute or convalescent COVID-19.

This chain connects TRBV6-6 to TRBJ1-4, with 8 nucleotides matching TRBD1. The J segment lost 5 bases and the V segment lost 4 bases, leaving 6 bases of the junction unmatched. The CDR3 loop spans 15 amino acids. Per the germline V gene, CDR1 is MNHNY and CDR2 is SVGAGI (reference sequence). The CDR3 loop reads CASSSDRGLNEKLFF. The CDR3 coding sequence is TGTGCCAGCAGTTCAGACAGGGGACTCAATGAAAAACTGTTTTTT.

CDR3 in DNA: TGTGCCAGCAGTGATACAGGGGGGATTGATGGCTACACCTTC. Translation: CASSDTGGIDGYTF. The rearrangement joins TRBV2 to TRBJ1-2, with TRBD1 identical over 8 bases. The CDR3 is 14 amino acids. Germline CDR1 is SNHLY and CDR2 is FYNNEI. V shed 3 bases and J 6 bases; nucleotides not matched to a gene: 6.

The sample holds one count of this clone. The rearrangement uses TRBV21-1 and TRBJ1-3. TRBV21-1 counts as a pseudogene. The CDR3 sequence is 17 residues long. Here the CDR3 reads CASSPGRREDAGNTIYF. The DNA of the CDR3 is TGTGCCAGCAGCCCAGGGCGTAGGGAGGATGCGGGAAACACCATATATTTT.

This clone was counted once. The rearrangement joins TRBV5-1 to TRBJ2-7; 10 bases match TRBD1. V was clipped by 1 base and J by 9 bases; unmatched bases: 10. Germline V lookup: CDR1 SGHRS, CDR2 YFSETQ. The CDR3 loop spans 15 amino acids. The CDR3 coding sequence is TGCGCCAGCAGCTTGTTCGAGACAGGGGGCCCGGGGCAGTACTTC. Its translation is CASSLFETGGPGQYF.

The chain couples TRBV29-1 to TRBJ2-7, with D maybe TRBD1 (6 bases). In germline, CDR1 is SQVTM, CDR2 ANQGSEA. Deletions cut 6 bases from V and 9 bases from J, with 18 bases between. This CDR3 contains 12 residues. The CDR3 DNA sequence: TGCAGCGTGCGGACAGCCGGCCTGGGGCAGTACTTC. Residues: CSVRTAGLGQYF.

The V gene is TRBV30, the J gene TRBJ1-5; 7 bases line up with TRBD1. The CDR3 length is 19 residues. V shed 5 bases, J shed 0 bases, and the junction held 19 bases outside the gene matches. The germline CDR1 and CDR2 sequences are GTSNPN and SVGIG (reference sequence). The CDR3 sequence: CAWGRGHGWDSNSNQPQHF. For the CDR3, the DNA is TGTGCCTGGGGAAGGGGGCATGGGTGGGATTCGAATAGCAATCAGCCCCAGCATTTT. Full variable domain (remainder filled in from reference TRBV30 and TRBJ1-5): SQTIHQWPATLVQPVGSPLSLECTVEGTSNPNLYWYRQAAGRGLQLLFYSVGIGQISSEVPQNLSASRPQDRQFILSSKKLLLSDSGFYLCAWGRGHGWDSNSNQPQHFGDGTRLSIL.

The genes are TRBV10-3 and TRBJ2-5; TRBD2 matches 7 bases. Per germline, CDR1 ENHRY and CDR2 SYGVKD. The CDR3 length is 14 residues. V lost 3 bases to trimming and J lost 4 bases; unmatched junction nucleotides: 5. CDR3 sequence (DNA): TGTGCCATCAGTGAAGGACTAGGTAGAGAGACCCAGTACTTC. Its translation: CAISEGLGRETQYF.

J is TRBJ2-7 and V is TRBV9, with D possibly matching TRBD2 (7 bases). This CDR3 spans 15 amino acids. CDR1 and CDR2 from the germline V gene are SGDLS and YYNGEE. V lost 0 bases to trimming and J lost 2 bases, with 12 bases between them. CDR3 nucleotides: TGTGCCAGCAGCGTAGCTACCGGGGGGCCCTACGAGCAGTACTTC. Its translation is CASSVATGGPYEQYF. The full variable domain, rest sourced from reference TRBV9 and TRBJ2-7, is DSGVTQTPKHLITATGQRVTLRCSPRSGDLSVYWYQQSLDQGLQFLIQYYNGEERAKGNILERFSAQQFPDLHSELNLSSLELGDSALYFCASSVATGGPYEQYFGPGTRLTVT.

The chain is built from TRBV14 and TRBJ1-1; 9 bases line up with TRBD1. CDR1 is SGHDN and CDR2 is FVKESK in the germline V gene. The CDR3 loop spans 12 amino acids. J lost 10 bases, V lost 5 bases, and 5 bases had no gene match. The DNA for the CDR3 is TGTGCCAGCAGCGTACAGGGGGCGAGAGCTTTCTTT. Encoded protein: CASSVQGARAFF. The full variable domain, its missing parts supplied by reference TRBV14 and TRBJ1-1, is EAGVTQFPSHSVIEKGQTVTLRCDPISGHDNLYWYRRVMGKEIKFLLHFVKESKQDESGMPNNRFLAERTGGTYSTLKVQPAELEDSGVYFCASSVQGARAFFGQGTRLTVV.

This chain uses TRBV10-3 with TRBJ1-5; D uncertain. Germline loops: CDR1 ENHRY, CDR2 SYGVKD. V was shortened by 4 bases and J by 7 bases, with 11 bases between the two germline ends. The CDR3 has 13 amino acids. The CDR3 DNA follows: TGTGCCATCAGTGGTAGTCCGGGGCAGCCCCAGCATTTT. This sequence encodes CAISGSPGQPQHF.

This chain uses TRBV5-6 with TRBJ2-7, with D perhaps TRBD1 (6 bases). Per the germline V gene, CDR1 is SGHDT and CDR2 is YYEEEE. The CDR3 contains 13 residues. V lost 2 bases to trimming and J lost 2 bases, with 8 bases between them. The CDR3 region has the DNA TGTGCCAGCAGCTTCGGGACAACCTACGAGCAGTACTTC. Its protein is CASSFGTTYEQYF.

The chain uses TRBV9 and TRBJ2-3, with D perhaps TRBD2 (5 bases). Trimming removed 3 bases from V and 0 bases from J, with 8 bases in between. The CDR3 consists of 14 residues. The germline V gene has CDR1 SGDLS and CDR2 YYNGEE. The CDR3 DNA is TGTGCCAGCAGCGCCAGGACTAGCACAGATACGCAGTATTTT. Amino acids: CASSARTSTDTQYF.

The gene calls are TRBV11-2 and TRBJ2-3; 11 bases agree with TRBD2. CDR3 length: 20 amino acids. Germline V gives CDR1 SGHAT, CDR2 FQNNGV. V lost 0 bases, J lost 1 base, and 12 bases stayed unmatched. CDR3 in amino acids: CASSLDGSSGGRDGTDTQYF. CDR3 DNA: TGTGCCAGCAGCTTAGATGGGTCTAGCGGGGGGAGGGATGGCACAGATACGCAGTATTTT.

This sequence joins TRBV2 and TRBJ1-5; D is unclear. This CDR3 region has 12 residues. Trimming pared 0 bases from V and 7 bases from J, leaving 4 bases between. CDR1 is SNHLY and CDR2 is FYNNEI in the germline V gene. The CDR3 loop reads CASSEARQPQHF. In DNA form, the CDR3 reads TGTGCCAGCAGTGAAGCGCGGCAGCCCCAGCATTTT.

This clone was detected only once. The gene calls are TRBV5-6 and TRBJ1-3; TRBD1 might be the D (6 bases). The CDR3 contains 16 residues. CDR1 SGHDT and CDR2 YYEEEE come from the germline V gene. V was shortened by 4 bases and J by 4 bases, with 18 bases between the two germline ends. The CDR3 here is CASSPGQLSLGNTIYF. The CDR3 region has the DNA TGTGCCAGCAGCCCAGGACAGCTTTCCTTAGGAAACACCATATATTTT.

The DNA for the CDR3 is TGCAGTGAACAGGGCCCAGATACGCAGTATTTT. As protein: CSEQGPDTQYF. This sequence joins TRBV20-1 and TRBJ2-3; maybe TRBD1 (6 bases). The germline V gene has CDR1 DFQATT and CDR2 SNEGSKA (reference sequence). There are 11 residues in the CDR3. V lost 7 bases, J lost 4 bases, and 9 bases lay in between.

The genes are TRBV4-3 and TRBJ2-1, with 7 bases matching TRBD2. The CDR3 consists of 16 residues. After removal of 0 bases from V and 7 bases from J, the junction contained 9 bases not matched to a gene. Germline V gene sequence: CDR1 LGHNA, CDR2 YSLEER. The CDR3 loop reads CASSQDLTGGLNEQFF. DNA of the CDR3: TGCGCCAGCAGCCAAGATCTGACGGGGGGATTAAATGAGCAGTTCTTC.

The V and J genes are TRBV19 and TRBJ2-2; 8 bases are shared with TRBD2. Per the germline V gene, CDR1 is LNHDA and CDR2 is SQIVND (reference sequence). V was pared by 6 bases and J by 2 bases, with 8 bases of the junction left unmatched. CDR3 size: 16 residues. The chain's CDR3 is CASRFPGLGNTGELFF. The CDR3 coding sequence is TGTGCCAGTAGGTTCCCGGGACTAGGTAACACCGGGGAGCTGTTTTTT.

The V call is TRBV18, the J call TRBJ2-5, with unresolved D. CDR1 is KGHSH and CDR2 is LQKENI in the germline V gene. Trimming cost V 4 bases and J 3 bases, with 6 bases left between them. The CDR3 loop spans 12 amino acids. DNA of the CDR3: TGTGCCAGCTCACGTGCGGAAGAGACCCAGTACTTC. As protein: CASSRAEETQYF.

This clone was picked up a small number of times. The V call is TRBV6-2 or TRBV6-3, the J call TRBJ2-5; 10 bases map to TRBD2. The CDR3 is 15 amino acids. Germline assignment: CDR1 MNHEY and CDR2 SVGEGT. V shed 6 bases and J 1 base; nucleotides not matched to a gene: 5. The CDR3 spells CASSEAGGSQETQYF. In DNA form, the CDR3 reads TGTGCCAGCAGCGAAGCGGGGGGGAGCCAAGAGACCCAGTACTTC.

CDR3 in amino acids: CASPILAGDNEQFF. In DNA, the CDR3 is TGTGCCAGCCCTATCCTAGCGGGGGACAATGAGCAGTTCTTC. V gene TRBV2 combines with J gene TRBJ2-1; 10 nucleotides line up with TRBD2. Germline-derived CDR1 and CDR2 are SNHLY and FYNNEI. CDR3 size: 14 residues. V lost 8 bases to trimming and J lost 5 bases; unmatched junction nucleotides: 6.